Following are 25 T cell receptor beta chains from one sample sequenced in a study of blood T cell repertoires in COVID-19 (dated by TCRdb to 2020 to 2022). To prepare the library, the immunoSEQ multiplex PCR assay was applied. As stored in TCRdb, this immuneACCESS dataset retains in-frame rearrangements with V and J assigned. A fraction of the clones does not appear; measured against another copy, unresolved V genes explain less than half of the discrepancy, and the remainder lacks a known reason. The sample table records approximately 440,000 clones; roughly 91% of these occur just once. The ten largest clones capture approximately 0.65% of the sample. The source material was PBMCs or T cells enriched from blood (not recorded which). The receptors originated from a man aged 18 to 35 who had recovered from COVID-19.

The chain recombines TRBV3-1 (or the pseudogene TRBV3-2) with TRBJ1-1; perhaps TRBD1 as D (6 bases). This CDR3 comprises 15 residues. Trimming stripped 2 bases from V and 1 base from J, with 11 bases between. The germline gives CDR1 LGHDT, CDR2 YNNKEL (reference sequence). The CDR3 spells CASSQSDRKNTEAFF. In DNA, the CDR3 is TGTGCCAGCAGCCAAAGCGACAGGAAGAACACTGAAGCTTTCTTT.

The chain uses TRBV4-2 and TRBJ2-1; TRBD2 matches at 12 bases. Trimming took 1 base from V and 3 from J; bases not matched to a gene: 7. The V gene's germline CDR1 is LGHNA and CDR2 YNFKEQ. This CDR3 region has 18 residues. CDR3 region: CASSQGTSGVLSYNEQFF. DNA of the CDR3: TGTGCCAGCAGCCAAGGGACTAGCGGGGTGTTGAGCTACAATGAGCAGTTCTTC.

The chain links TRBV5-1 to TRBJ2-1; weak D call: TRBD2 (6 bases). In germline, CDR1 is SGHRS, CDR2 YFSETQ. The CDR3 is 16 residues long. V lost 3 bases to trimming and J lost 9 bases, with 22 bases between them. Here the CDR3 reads CASSSGTPPQLSEQFF. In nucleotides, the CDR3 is TGCGCCAGCAGCTCTGGGACTCCCCCCCAATTGAGTGAGCAGTTCTTC.

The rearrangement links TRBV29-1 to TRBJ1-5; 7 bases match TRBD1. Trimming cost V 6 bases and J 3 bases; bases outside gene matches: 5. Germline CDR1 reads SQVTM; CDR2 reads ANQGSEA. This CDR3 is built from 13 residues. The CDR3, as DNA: TGCAGCGTATCGGGACAGACCAATCAGCCCCAGCATTTT. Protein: CSVSGQTNQPQHF.

In DNA, the CDR3 is TGTGCCATCACTAGCGGGAGCAGCACAGATACGCAGTATTTT. Its protein product is CAITSGSSTDTQYF. The chain is built from TRBV10-3 and TRBJ2-3; TRBD2 agrees at 10 bases. The CDR3 has 14 residues. J was trimmed by 0 bases and V by 7 bases; bases with no gene match: 1. CDR1 is ENHRY and CDR2 is SYGVKD in the germline V gene.

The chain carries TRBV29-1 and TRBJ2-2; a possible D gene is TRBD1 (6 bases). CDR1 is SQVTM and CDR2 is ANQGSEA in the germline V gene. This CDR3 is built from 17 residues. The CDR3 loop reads CIGSDLGRGVEPGELFF. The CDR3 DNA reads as TGCATCGGCAGCGATTTGGGCAGGGGAGTGGAGCCTGGGGAGCTGTTTTTT.

The CDR3 DNA follows: TGCGCCAGCAGCATTCAGGGGGAGAACACTGAAGCTTTCTTT. It yields the protein CASSIQGENTEAFF. The gene calls are TRBV5-1 and TRBJ1-1; the match to TRBD1 covers 7 bases. V lost 4 bases, J lost 1 base, and 4 bases stayed unmatched. CDR3 length: 14 amino acids. Germline-derived CDR1 and CDR2 are SGHRS and YFSETQ.

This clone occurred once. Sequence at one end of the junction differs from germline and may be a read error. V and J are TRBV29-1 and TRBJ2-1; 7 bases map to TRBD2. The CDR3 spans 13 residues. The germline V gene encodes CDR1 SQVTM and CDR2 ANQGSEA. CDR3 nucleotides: TGCAGCGTTGAGGGGGACCGCGGACTAGTCTCGGTCTTC. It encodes CSVEGDRGLVSVF.

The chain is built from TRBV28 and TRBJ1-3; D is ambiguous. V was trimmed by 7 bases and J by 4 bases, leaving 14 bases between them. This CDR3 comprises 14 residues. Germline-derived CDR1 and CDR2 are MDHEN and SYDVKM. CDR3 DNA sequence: TGTGCCAGCATGTCCTCCGGGGTCGGAAACACCATATATTTT. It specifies CASMSSGVGNTIYF. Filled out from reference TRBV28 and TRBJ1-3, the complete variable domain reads DVKVTQSSRYLVKRTGEKVFLECVQDMDHENMFWYRQDPGLGLRLIYFSYDVKMKEKGDIPEGYSVSREKKERFSLILESASTNQTSMYLCASMSSGVGNTIYFGEGSWLTVV.

The CDR3 sequence: CASSLGTGNEKLFF. The DNA of the CDR3 is TGTGCCAGCAGCCTCGGGACAGGGAATGAAAAACTGTTTTTT. The V and J genes are TRBV7-9 and TRBJ1-4, with 9 nucleotides matching TRBD1. The CDR3 loop spans 14 amino acids. The trim removed 5 bases at V and 5 bases at J, leaving 3 bases unmatched. Germline CDR1 is SEHNR and CDR2 is FQNEAQ (reference sequence).

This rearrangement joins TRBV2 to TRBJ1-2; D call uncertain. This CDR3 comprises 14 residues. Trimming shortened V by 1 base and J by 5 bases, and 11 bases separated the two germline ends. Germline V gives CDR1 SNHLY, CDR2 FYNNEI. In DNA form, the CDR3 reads TGTGCCAGCAGTGAAGAGGGAGGGAGATATGGCTACACCTTC. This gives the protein CASSEEGGRYGYTF.

The CDR3, as DNA: TGCGCCAGCAGCCAAGACAGGGCGGCTGGCTACACCTTC. Its translation: CASSQDRAAGYTF. The chain carries TRBV4-1 and TRBJ1-2, with D perhaps matching TRBD1 (5 bases). This CDR3 is 13 amino acids long. V lost 0 bases, J lost 7 bases, and 9 bases lay in between. Germline CDR1 is MGHRA and CDR2 is YSYEKL.

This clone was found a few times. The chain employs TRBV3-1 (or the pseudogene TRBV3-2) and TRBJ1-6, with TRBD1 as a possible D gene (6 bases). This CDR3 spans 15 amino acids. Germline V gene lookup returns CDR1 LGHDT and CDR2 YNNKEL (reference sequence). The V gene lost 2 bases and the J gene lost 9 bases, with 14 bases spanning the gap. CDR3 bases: TGTGCCAGCAGCCAACAATTCAGGGGAATTTCACCCCTCCACTTT. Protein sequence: CASSQQFRGISPLHF.

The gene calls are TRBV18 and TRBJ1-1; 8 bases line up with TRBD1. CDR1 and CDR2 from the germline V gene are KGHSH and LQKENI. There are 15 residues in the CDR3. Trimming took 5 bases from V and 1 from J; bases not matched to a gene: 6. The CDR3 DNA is TGTGCCAGCTCAGCAGGGGGCAAGGGGAACACTGAAGCTTTCTTT. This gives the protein CASSAGGKGNTEAFF.

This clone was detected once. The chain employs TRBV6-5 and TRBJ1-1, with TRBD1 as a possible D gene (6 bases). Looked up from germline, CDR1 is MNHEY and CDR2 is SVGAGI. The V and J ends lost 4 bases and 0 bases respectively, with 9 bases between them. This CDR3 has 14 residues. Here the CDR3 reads CASSLQGLNTEAFF. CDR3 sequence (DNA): TGTGCCAGCAGTTTACAGGGTTTGAACACTGAAGCTTTCTTT.

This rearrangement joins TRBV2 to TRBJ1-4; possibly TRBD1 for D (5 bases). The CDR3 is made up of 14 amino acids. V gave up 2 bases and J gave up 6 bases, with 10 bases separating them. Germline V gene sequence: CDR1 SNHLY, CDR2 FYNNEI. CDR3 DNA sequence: TGTGCCAGCAGTGAAAGGGTCAGGGATGAAAAACTGTTTTTT. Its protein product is CASSERVRDEKLFF.

The CDR3 DNA reads as TGTGCCAGCAGCTTAGATCTCGGGCAGGGGACTTCACCCCTCCACTTT. It encodes CASSLDLGQGTSPLHF. The V call is TRBV11-2, the J call TRBJ1-6; TRBD1 is a possible D gene (6 bases). The CDR3 totals 16 residues. Between the trimmed V and J ends, which lost 0 bases and 9 bases, there was a span of 15 bases. Germline V gene lookup returns CDR1 SGHAT and CDR2 FQNNGV.

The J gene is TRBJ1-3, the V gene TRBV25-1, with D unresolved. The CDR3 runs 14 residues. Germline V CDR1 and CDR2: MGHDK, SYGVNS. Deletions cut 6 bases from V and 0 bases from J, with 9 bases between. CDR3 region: CASRQTSSGNTIYF. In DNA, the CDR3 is TGTGCCAGCAGGCAAACATCCTCTGGAAACACCATATATTTT.

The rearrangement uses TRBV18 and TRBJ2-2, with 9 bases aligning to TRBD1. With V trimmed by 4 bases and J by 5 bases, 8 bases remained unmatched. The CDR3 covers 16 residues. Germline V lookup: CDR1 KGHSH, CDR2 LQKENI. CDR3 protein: CASSRAQGARTGELFF. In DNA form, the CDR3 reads TGTGCCAGCTCACGGGCACAGGGGGCGCGGACCGGGGAGCTGTTTTTT.

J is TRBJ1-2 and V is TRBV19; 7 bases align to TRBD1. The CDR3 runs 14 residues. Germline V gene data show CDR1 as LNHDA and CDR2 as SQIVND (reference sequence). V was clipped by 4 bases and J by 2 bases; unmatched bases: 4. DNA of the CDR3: TGTGCCAGTAGTAGACAGGGAAAGAACTATGGCTACACCTTC. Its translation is CASSRQGKNYGYTF.

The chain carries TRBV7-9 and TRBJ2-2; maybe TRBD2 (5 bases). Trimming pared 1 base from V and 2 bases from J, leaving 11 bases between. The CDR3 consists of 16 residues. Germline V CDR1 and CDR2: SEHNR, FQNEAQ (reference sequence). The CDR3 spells CASSLDRGGNTGELFF. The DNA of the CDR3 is TGTGCCAGCAGCTTAGATCGGGGTGGAAACACCGGGGAGCTGTTTTTT. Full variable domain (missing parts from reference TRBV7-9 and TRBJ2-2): DTGVSQNPRHKITKRGQNVTFRCDPISEHNRLYWYRQTLGQGPEFLTYFQNEAQLEKSRLLSDRFSAERPKGSFSTLEIQRTEQGDSAMYLCASSLDRGGNTGELFFGEGSRLTVL.

The CDR3 spells CASSENQNQPQHF. The CDR3 DNA sequence: TGCGCCAGCAGTGAGAACCAGAATCAGCCCCAGCATTTT. The gene calls are TRBV10-1 and TRBJ1-5; D gene ambiguous. The CDR3 is 13 residues long. The V and J ends lost 2 bases and 4 bases respectively, with 6 bases between them. Germline CDR1 is WNHNN and CDR2 is SYGVQD (reference sequence).

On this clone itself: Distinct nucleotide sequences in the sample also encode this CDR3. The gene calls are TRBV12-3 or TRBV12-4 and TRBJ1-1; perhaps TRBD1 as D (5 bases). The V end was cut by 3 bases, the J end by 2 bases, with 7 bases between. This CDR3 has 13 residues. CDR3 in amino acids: CASSLTANTEAFF. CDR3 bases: TGTGCCAGCAGTTTGACAGCTAACACTGAAGCTTTCTTT.

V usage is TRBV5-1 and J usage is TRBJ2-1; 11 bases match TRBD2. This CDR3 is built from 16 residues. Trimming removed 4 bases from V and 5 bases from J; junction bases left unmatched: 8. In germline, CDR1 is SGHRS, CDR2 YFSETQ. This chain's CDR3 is CASSPGGTSGNNEQFF. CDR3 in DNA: TGCGCCAGCAGCCCGGGCGGGACTAGCGGAAACAATGAGCAGTTCTTC.

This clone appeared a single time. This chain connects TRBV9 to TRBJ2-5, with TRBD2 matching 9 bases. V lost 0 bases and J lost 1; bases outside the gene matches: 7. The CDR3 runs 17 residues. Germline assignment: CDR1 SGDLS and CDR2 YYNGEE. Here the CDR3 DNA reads TGTGCCAGCAGCGTAGCGGGCGGAGCGGGGGGCCAAGAGACCCAGTACTTC. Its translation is CASSVAGGAGGQETQYF.